This TCR beta chain emerged from a study of cytomegalovirus exposure and HLA in healthy donors. Study observations and caveats: TCR beta chain V- and J-gene trimming was linked, in a later analysis, to a missense variant in DCLRE1C.

The CDR3 runs 14 residues. The germline CDR1 and CDR2 sequences are MNHEY and SVGAGI. Trimming left V 5 bases short and J 9 bases short, with 17 bases between. Regarding this clone: Its antigen is as yet unknown.

PCR was performed using 60 Vbeta and 13 Jbeta primers. Profiling relied on immunoSEQ multiplex PCR, and the TCRdb table lists in-frame clones only, not all of them. The sample contains 120,000 or so clones, roughly a tenth of which appear only once. The V call is TRBV6-5, the J call TRBJ2-4; D is perhaps TRBD1 (5 bases). Material for sequencing was PBMCs. The sequence was collected from a woman under 30 in good health and CMV-seropositive. CDR3 residues: CASSLTLAQGIQYF. CDR3 DNA: TGTGCCAGCAGTCTGACGCTCGCGCAGGGCATTCAGTACTTC.